Listed here are 15 T cell receptor beta chains from one sample, sequenced in a study of CD8+CD57+ T cells in acquired aplastic anemia (dated by TCRdb to the late 2010s). Sequencing was performed on an Illumina HiSeq 2000. Profiling of TCR beta VDJ combinations and CDR3 sequences used genomic DNA as the template. The public sequencing data were trimmed at Q25 with fastp and processed into clonotypes with MiXCR by TCRdb, which kept only in-frame beta chains. Each CDR3 protein gets just one entry, which takes the most common genes and DNA from the rows behind it. The sample table holds some 150,000 distinct CDR3 sequences, of which about two thirds were seen once. The ten largest clones capture 40% to 60% of the sample. The patients picked for sequencing were ones in whom flow cytometry had shown an expansion of CD8+CD57+ cells. Sequencing was carried out using sorted CD4+, CD8+, or CD8+CD57+ T cells (not recorded which) from PBMCs. Receptors originate from a human donor with aplastic anemia.

The V and J genes are TRBV29-1 and TRBJ2-7; 9 nucleotides align to TRBD2. Germline loops: CDR1 SQVTM, CDR2 ANQGSEA. The CDR3 is made up of 15 amino acids. V lost 6 bases, J lost 1 base, and 10 bases stayed unmatched. The CDR3 bases are TGCAGCGTAGCTTCGACTAGCGGCTCTTCCTACGAGCAGTACTTC. Amino acid sequence: CSVASTSGSSYEQYF.

Regarding this clonotype: Sequence at one end of the junction differs from germline and may be a read error. The rearrangement links TRBV19 to TRBJ1-5; D perhaps matches TRBD1 (5 bases). This CDR3 has 14 amino acids. Germline loops: CDR1 LNHDA, CDR2 SQIVND (reference sequence). CDR3 coding DNA: TGTGCCAGTAGTGGAACAGGACCCGATCAGCCCCAGCATTTC. It yields the protein CASSGTGPDQPQHF.

In its sample, this clonotype was seen a few times. The chain couples TRBV7-2 to TRBJ1-2; D might be TRBD1 (6 bases). Looked up from germline, CDR1 is SGHTA and CDR2 is FQGNSA. V was trimmed by 5 bases and J by 10 bases, leaving 17 bases between them. The CDR3 has 13 amino acids. The CDR3 region has the DNA TGTGCCAGCAGCCATCCCACAGGGCAAGCCTACACCTTC. Translation: CASSHPTGQAYTF.

The J gene is TRBJ2-7, the V gene TRBV5-5; D is unclear. Trimming took 0 bases from V and 0 from J, leaving 13 bases between them. This CDR3 comprises 16 residues. The germline CDR1 and CDR2 sequences are SGHKS and YYEKEE (reference sequence). In DNA, the CDR3 is TGTGCCAGCAGCTTGGATTGGTCGACCACCTCCTACGAGCAGTACTTC. As protein: CASSLDWSTTSYEQYF.

The chain joins TRBV7-2 to TRBJ1-2; D gene unclear. The CDR3 length is 15 residues. The V gene lost 3 bases and the J gene lost 1 base, with 12 bases spanning the gap. CDR1 and CDR2 from the germline V gene are SGHTA and FQGNSA. The CDR3 DNA reads TGTGCCAGCAGCTTGGCAGAGACATTTAACTATGGCTACACCTTC. Protein sequence: CASSLAETFNYGYTF. Using reference TRBV7-2 and TRBJ1-2 for the parts outside the CDR3, the full variable domain is GAGVSQSPSNKVTEKGKDVELRCDPISGHTALYWYRQSLGQGLEFLIYFQGNSAPDKSGLPSDRFSAERTGGSVSTLTIQRTQQEDSAVYLCASSLAETFNYGYTFGSGTRLTVV.

V is TRBV20-1 and J is TRBJ2-5; TRBD2 is a possible D gene (6 bases). V was clipped by 6 bases and J by 2 bases, with 13 bases between them. This CDR3 has 13 amino acids. Germline V gene data show CDR1 as DFQATT and CDR2 as SNEGSKA (reference sequence). CDR3 bases: TGCAGTGCCGGACCGGCGGGACAAGAGACCCAGTACTTC. Translation gives CSAGPAGQETQYF.

The rearrangement joins TRBV2 to TRBJ1-5; TRBD1 matches 7 bases. CDR3 size: 15 residues. Germline CDR1 and CDR2: SNHLY and FYNNEI. V gave up 8 bases and J gave up 1 base; unmatched junction bases: 8. CDR3 coding DNA: TGTGCCAGCCGCTCCGGGACAGCAAGCAATCAGCCCCAGCATTTT. Protein sequence: CASRSGTASNQPQHF.

V usage is TRBV24-1 and J usage is TRBJ1-2, with 8 bases matching TRBD1. Germline V gene lookup returns CDR1 KGHDR and CDR2 SFDVKD. The CDR3 is 13 amino acids. V trimming: 3 bases; J trimming: 4 bases; junction bases outside the gene matches: 0. The CDR3 is CATSDQGAYGYTF. DNA of the CDR3: TGTGCCACCAGTGATCAGGGGGCCTATGGCTACACCTTC.

The CDR3 bases are TGCAGTGCTAGAAGACAGGGGGAAAAACTGTTTTTT. This sequence encodes CSARRQGEKLFF. V usage is TRBV20-1 and J usage is TRBJ1-4, with 8 bases identical to TRBD1. V trimming: 2 bases; J trimming: 8 bases; junction bases outside the gene matches: 1. CDR1 and CDR2 from the germline V gene are DFQATT and SNEGSKA (reference sequence). The CDR3 runs to 12 residues.

Comment on this clonotype: The junction departs from germline at one end; a sequencing error may be responsible. The chain employs TRBV2 and TRBJ1-1; D is possibly TRBD1 (6 bases). Germline V CDR1 and CDR2: SNHLY, FYNNEI. This CDR3 has 15 amino acids. CDR3 protein: CASCEGRGGGTEAFF. The CDR3 region has the DNA TGTGCCAGCTGTGAAGGGCGAGGGGGGGGCACTGAAGCTTTCTTT.

In nucleotides, the CDR3 is TGTGCCATCAGTCGGACAGATGGCTACACCTTC. Translating gives CAISRTDGYTF. The genes are TRBV10-3 and TRBJ1-2; the D gene is possibly TRBD1 (6 bases). Per the germline V gene, CDR1 is ENHRY and CDR2 is SYGVKD. The CDR3 is 11 amino acids. The V gene lost 5 bases and the J gene lost 6 bases, with 7 bases spanning the gap.

The chain recombines TRBV10-3 with TRBJ1-2; perhaps TRBD1 as D (6 bases). Looked up from germline, CDR1 is ENHRY and CDR2 is SYGVKD. This CDR3 has 18 amino acids. The V end was cut by 1 base, the J end by 5 bases, with 23 bases between. CDR3: CAISEWAPNLTGRYGYTF. CDR3 nucleotides: TGTGCCATCAGTGAGTGGGCTCCAAACCTAACAGGGAGGTATGGCTACACCTTC.

This clonotype was counted at least ten times. This chain links TRBV5-6 with TRBJ1-1; TRBD1 is a possible D gene (5 bases). This CDR3 is built from 14 residues. CDR1 is SGHDT, CDR2 YYEEEE, per germline. Trimming removed 0 bases from V and 6 bases from J, with 12 bases in between. For the CDR3, the DNA is TGTGCCAGCAGCTTGGGGGGCAGGGACGCTGAAGCTTTCTTT. Translating it yields CASSLGGRDAEAFF.

This rearrangement joins TRBV2 to TRBJ2-3; D is unclear. V was shortened by 7 bases and J by 3 bases, with 11 bases between the two germline ends. The CDR3 consists of 13 residues. Germline V lookup: CDR1 SNHLY, CDR2 FYNNEI. The CDR3 loop reads CASILQLTDTQYF. In DNA, the CDR3 is TGTGCCAGCATCCTGCAATTGACAGATACGCAGTATTTT.

Turning to this clonotype: A read error may explain this, as a much larger clone is one base away. As the CDR3 is not closed by the conserved phenylalanine or tryptophan, this likely results from a read error. This chain connects TRBV6-1 to TRBJ2-1; D ambiguous. The CDR3 spans 13 residues. CDR1 MNHNS and CDR2 SASEGT come from the germline V gene. The V gene lost 5 bases and the J gene lost 4 bases, with 9 bases spanning the gap. Here the CDR3 reads CASSSSDYNEQFS. The CDR3 DNA follows: TGTGCCAGCAGTTCCTCTGATTACAATGAGCAGTTCTCC.